This is a list of T cell receptor beta chains from one sample in a study of blood T cell repertoires in COVID-19. Profiled with immunoSEQ multiplex PCR; TCRdb holds only in-frame clones, not every one. The sample contains more than 350,000 clones, more than 75% of which appear only once. Sequenced material: peripheral blood. Every receptor here comes from a young woman with COVID-19, enrolled during active disease. The CDR3 runs from the conserved cysteine through the conserved F or W. A D gene is named only where the DNA matches it firmly. Clone size is stated in some rows and not others, as once, few, many or a class when expanded.

clone_size: NA
v_call: TRBV27
d_call: NA
j_call: TRBJ1-4
cdr3_nt: TGTGCCAGCAGTTTAGTCTCAACTAATGAAAAACTGTTTTTT
cdr3_aa: CASSLVSTNEKLFF

clone_size: NA
v_call: TRBV6-6
d_call: TRBD2
j_call: TRBJ2-4
cdr3_nt: TGTGCCAGCAGTCCCGAGGGAGGGAGAGGCGCCAAAAACATTCAGTACTTC
cdr3_aa: CASSPEGGRGAKNIQYF

clone_size: NA
v_call: TRBV11-2
d_call: NA
j_call: TRBJ1-5
cdr3_nt: TGTGCCAGCAGCTTACGGGGGTATAGCAATCAGCCCCAGCATTTT
cdr3_aa: CASSLRGYSNQPQHF

clone_size: NA
v_call: TRBV14
d_call: TRBD2
j_call: TRBJ2-7
cdr3_nt: TGTGCCAGCAGCCAAGCCCCAAAAACTAGCGGGGTTTTTTGTTCGTACTTC
cdr3_aa: CASSQAPKTSGVFCSYF

clone_size: NA
v_call: TRBV5-1
d_call: NA
j_call: TRBJ1-2
cdr3_nt: TGCGCCAGCAGCTTGGACAGCCAGAACTATGGCTACACCTTC
cdr3_aa: CASSLDSQNYGYTF

clone_size: NA
v_call: TRBV6-5
d_call: TRBD1
j_call: TRBJ2-7
cdr3_nt: TGTGCCAGCAGTTCCACACGACAGGGGGTTCCCTACGAGCAGTACTTC
cdr3_aa: CASSSTRQGVPYEQYF

clone_size: NA
v_call: TRBV7-3
d_call: NA
j_call: TRBJ2-1
cdr3_nt: TGTGCCAGCAGCTCTTCGATCTCTCAGGGGCACCAGTTCTTC
cdr3_aa: CASSSSISQGHQFF

clone_size: few
v_call: TRBV30
d_call: NA
j_call: TRBJ1-1
cdr3_nt: TGTGCCTCATCCAGGCAGCAGAACACTGAAGCTTTCTTT
cdr3_aa: CASSRQQNTEAFF

clone_size: once
v_call: TRBV19
d_call: NA
j_call: TRBJ1-1
cdr3_nt: TGTGCCAAACCTCCAGGGATTAACACTGAAGCTTTCTTT
cdr3_aa: CAKPPGINTEAFF

clone_size: once
v_call: TRBV5-1
d_call: TRBD2
j_call: TRBJ2-1
cdr3_nt: TGCGCCAGCAGCCGGACCCAAGGCGGGAGGGGGTCCTACAATGAGCAGTTCTTC
cdr3_aa: CASSRTQGGRGSYNEQFF

clone_size: NA
v_call: TRBV7-9
d_call: NA
j_call: TRBJ2-3
cdr3_nt: TGTGCCAGCGGGAGAGAGACCACAGATACGCAGTATTTT
cdr3_aa: CASGRETTDTQYF

clone_size: NA
v_call: TRBV11-2
d_call: NA
j_call: TRBJ2-3
cdr3_nt: TGTGCCAGCAGCTTACTACTAACCCTAAGCACAGATACGCAGTATTTT
cdr3_aa: CASSLLLTLSTDTQYF

clone_size: NA
v_call: TRBV9
d_call: NA
j_call: TRBJ2-7
cdr3_nt: TGTGCCAGCAGCGTAGCGCCGGAGGACGAGCAGTACTTC
cdr3_aa: CASSVAPEDEQYF

clone_size: NA
v_call: TRBV19
d_call: NA
j_call: TRBJ2-3
cdr3_nt: TGTGCCAGTAGTTCCAGGGCTCTTAGCACAGATACGCAGTATTTT
cdr3_aa: CASSSRALSTDTQYF

clone_size: NA
v_call: TRBV3-1/TRBV3-2
d_call: NA
j_call: TRBJ1-1
cdr3_nt: TGTGCCAGCAGCCATAACTCAGCGGACACTGAAGCTTTCTTT
cdr3_aa: CASSHNSADTEAFF

clone_size: few
v_call: TRBV6-4
d_call: TRBD1
j_call: TRBJ2-6
cdr3_nt: TGTGCCAGCAGCTCCGGGACAGGCCGCTCTGGGGCCAACGTCCTGACTTTC
cdr3_aa: CASSSGTGRSGANVLTF

clone_size: few
v_call: TRBV3-1/TRBV3-2
d_call: NA
j_call: TRBJ2-1
cdr3_nt: TGTGCCAGCAGCCAAGAGTCGTTCGGGTTCCCATCCTACAATGAGCAGTTCTTC
cdr3_aa: CASSQESFGFPSYNEQFF

clone_size: NA
v_call: TRBV2
d_call: NA
j_call: TRBJ1-2
cdr3_nt: TGTGCCAGCAAGGGGGAATGGGGGACCTATGGCTACACCTTC
cdr3_aa: CASKGEWGTYGYTF

clone_size: NA
v_call: TRBV4-1
d_call: TRBD1
j_call: TRBJ2-7
cdr3_nt: TGCGCCAGCAGCCTTACCCCTGGGACAGACATCTACGAGCAGTACTTC
cdr3_aa: CASSLTPGTDIYEQYF

clone_size: NA
v_call: TRBV11-3
d_call: NA
j_call: TRBJ2-7
cdr3_nt: TGTGCCAGCAGCTTAGTTGTCTGGCCCCCGAACGAGCAGTACTTC
cdr3_aa: CASSLVVWPPNEQYF

clone_size: NA
v_call: TRBV19
d_call: NA
j_call: TRBJ2-7
cdr3_nt: TGTGCCAGTAGTATCGGGACACTCTCCTACGAGCAGTACTTC
cdr3_aa: CASSIGTLSYEQYF

clone_size: once
v_call: TRBV7-6
d_call: TRBD2
j_call: TRBJ2-5
cdr3_nt: TGTGCCAGCAGCTTAGCGACGGGACTAGCGGGAGGGTTCCACGGGACCCAGTACTTC
cdr3_aa: CASSLATGLAGGFHGTQYF

clone_size: NA
v_call: TRBV2
d_call: NA
j_call: TRBJ2-7
cdr3_nt: TGTGCCAGCCTAAGCAGGGAAGTCGAGCAGTACTTC
cdr3_aa: CASLSREVEQYF

clone_size: NA
v_call: TRBV10-2
d_call: NA
j_call: TRBJ2-5
cdr3_nt: TGCGCCAGCAGTGAAGAGGTCGAAGAGACCCAGTACTTC
cdr3_aa: CASSEEVEETQYF

clone_size: NA
v_call: TRBV24-1
d_call: NA
j_call: TRBJ2-7
cdr3_nt: TGTGCCACCAGTGACCCCGGGACACCATACGAGCAGTACTTC
cdr3_aa: CATSDPGTPYEQYF

clone_size: NA
v_call: TRBV4-1
d_call: NA
j_call: TRBJ2-7
cdr3_nt: TGCGCCAGCAGCCCCGGGGGTGGCAGAGCCTACGAGCAGTACTTC
cdr3_aa: CASSPGGGRAYEQYF

clone_size: NA
v_call: TRBV5-1
d_call: TRBD2
j_call: TRBJ2-3
cdr3_nt: TGCGCCAGCAGCTCGCTAGCGGGAGCGGGCACAGATACGCAGTATTTT
cdr3_aa: CASSSLAGAGTDTQYF

clone_size: NA
v_call: TRBV5-4
d_call: NA
j_call: TRBJ2-7
cdr3_nt: TGTGCCAGCAGCTCCGGAGCTAGCCCGAGGGAGCAGTACTTC
cdr3_aa: CASSSGASPREQYF

clone_size: NA
v_call: TRBV30
d_call: TRBD1
j_call: TRBJ2-7
cdr3_nt: TGTGCCTGGAATCGGGACAGTTTGGAGCAGTACTTC
cdr3_aa: CAWNRDSLEQYF

clone_size: NA
v_call: TRBV7-8
d_call: TRBD1
j_call: TRBJ1-1
cdr3_nt: TGTGCCAGCAGCTTAGACAGGGGGGGGACTGAAGCTTTCTTT
cdr3_aa: CASSLDRGGTEAFF

clone_size: NA
v_call: TRBV6-5
d_call: NA
j_call: TRBJ1-6
cdr3_nt: TGTGCCAGCACCGGCCCGACAGACTTTTATTCACCCCTCCACTTT
cdr3_aa: CASTGPTDFYSPLHF

clone_size: NA
v_call: TRBV10-3
d_call: TRBD1
j_call: TRBJ2-3
cdr3_nt: TGTGCCATCAGAGGGACAGGGGCCGTTGGCACAGATACGCAGTATTTT
cdr3_aa: CAIRGTGAVGTDTQYF

clone_size: NA
v_call: TRBV5-6
d_call: TRBD1
j_call: TRBJ1-1
cdr3_nt: TGTGCCAGCAGCTTCCTGATCTCGCGGACAGGGGGCGGGGCTTTCTTT
cdr3_aa: CASSFLISRTGGGAFF

clone_size: NA
v_call: TRBV18
d_call: NA
j_call: TRBJ2-2
cdr3_nt: TGTGCCAGCTCACCAACAGTCGACACCGGGGAGCTGTTTTTT
cdr3_aa: CASSPTVDTGELFF

clone_size: NA
v_call: TRBV28
d_call: TRBD2
j_call: TRBJ2-3
cdr3_nt: TGTGCCAGCAGTTTAAGTTCTAGCGGGAGGGCCAACGGTAATACAGATACGCAGTATTTT
cdr3_aa: CASSLSSSGRANGNTDTQYF